The 6 T cell receptor beta chains in this list originate from one sample, sequenced in a study of blood T cell repertoires in COVID-19. The data were produced by immunoSEQ multiplex PCR, yet TCRdb's version contains in-frame clones alone and is incomplete. The repertoire includes some 68,000 clones, about nine tenths of them detected once, and almost 4.5% sits in the top ten. The sample consisted of peripheral blood. The receptors were sampled from a man in his forties or fifties with active COVID-19.

This clone showed up just once. The rearrangement links TRBV27 to TRBJ1-1, with a possible D match to TRBD1 (6 bases). V dropped 2 bases and J dropped 0 bases, with 7 bases sitting between them. This CDR3 has 14 amino acids. Germline assignment: CDR1 MNHEY and CDR2 SMNVEV (reference sequence). CDR3 protein: CASSLRQVNTEAFF. CDR3 bases: TGTGCCAGCAGTTTACGACAGGTGAACACTGAAGCTTTCTTT.

The chain couples TRBV5-1 to TRBJ1-2; 7 bases align to TRBD1. CDR3 size: 14 residues. Germline V gene sequence: CDR1 SGHRS, CDR2 YFSETQ. With V trimmed by 0 bases and J by 7 bases, 6 bases remained unmatched. The CDR3 is CASSLVGTESGYTF. CDR3 DNA sequence: TGCGCCAGCAGCTTGGTTGGGACAGAAAGTGGCTACACCTTC.

This chain uses TRBV4-2 with TRBJ2-7; 8 bases fit TRBD1. Germline CDR1 and CDR2: LGHNA and YNFKEQ. CDR3 length: 16 residues. With 0 bases clipped from V and 3 bases from J, the junction kept 7 bases outside the gene matches. This CDR3 is CASSQDLGTGLYEQYF. In nucleotides, the CDR3 is TGTGCCAGCAGCCAAGATCTAGGGACAGGTCTCTACGAGCAGTACTTC.

The chain recombines TRBV18 with TRBJ2-3; 7 nucleotides line up with TRBD2. Germline values: CDR1 KGHSH, CDR2 LQKENI. The CDR3 is 18 residues long. V shed 4 bases and J 2 bases; nucleotides not matched to a gene: 15. The CDR3, as DNA: TGTGCCAGCTCACGTGACCGGGACTACCCGGGATTCACAGATACGCAGTATTTT. Encoded protein: CASSRDRDYPGFTDTQYF.

This clone was observed a handful of times. The chain uses TRBV11-2 and TRBJ2-7, with a possible D match to TRBD1 (5 bases). The V end was cut by 6 bases, the J end by 2 bases, with 14 bases between. The CDR3 is 14 amino acids. Germline-derived CDR1 and CDR2 are SGHAT and FQNNGV. CDR3 nucleotide sequence: TGTGCCAGCAGAGTTGGTGGGGCCCCCTACGAGCAGTACTTC. Protein: CASRVGGAPYEQYF.

V gene TRBV11-1 combines with J gene TRBJ2-7, with 7 bases lining up with TRBD1. The V gene end was trimmed by 3 bases and the J gene end by 1 base; junction bases not matched to a gene: 3. Germline CDR1 is SGHAT and CDR2 is FQDESV (reference sequence). The length of the CDR3 is 14 residues. Here the CDR3 reads CASSLDRTSYEQYF. The CDR3 region has the DNA TGTGCCAGCAGCTTGGACAGGACTTCCTACGAGCAGTACTTC.